A selection of T cell receptor beta chains follows, all from one sample in a study of beta chain features in type 1 diabetes. Measured with immunoSEQ multiplex PCR; TCRdb has only the in-frame clones, and not every one. The repertoire holds 860,000 or so clones, with roughly 15% as singletons. The sequencing input was naive CD4+ T cells from blood. These receptor sequences come from a young woman in good health. Both conserved end residues are part of each CDR3. Fields, in order: J gene, V gene, D gene, clone size, CDR3 protein, CDR3 DNA. The D gene is left open where the match is weak. Part of the rows lack a size; the others show once, few, many or a class for expanded clones.

j_gene: TRBJ2-4; v_gene: TRBV7-9; d_gene: NA; abundance: few; CDR3aa: CASSPAGGTKNIQYF; CDR3nt: TGTGCCAGCAGCCCAGCTGGGGGTACGAAAAACATTCAGTACTTC
j_gene: TRBJ2-7; v_gene: TRBV7-2; d_gene: TRBD1; abundance: NA; CDR3aa: CASSPLQGAISYEQYF; CDR3nt: TGTGCCAGCAGCCCTTTACAGGGGGCGATCTCCTACGAGCAGTACTTC
j_gene: TRBJ2-1; v_gene: TRBV29-1; d_gene: NA; abundance: few; CDR3aa: CSVGDIYNEQFF; CDR3nt: TGCAGCGTTGGGGATATCTACAATGAGCAGTTCTTC
j_gene: TRBJ2-7; v_gene: TRBV10-3; d_gene: TRBD2; abundance: NA; CDR3aa: CAISGTSGKYEQYF; CDR3nt: TGTGCCATCAGCGGGACTAGCGGAAAATACGAGCAGTACTTC
j_gene: TRBJ2-1; v_gene: TRBV6-5; d_gene: NA; abundance: NA; CDR3aa: CASSYSGVGSYNEQFF; CDR3nt: TGTGCCAGCAGTTACTCGGGGGTGGGATCCTACAATGAGCAGTTCTTC
j_gene: TRBJ2-7; v_gene: TRBV6-6; d_gene: TRBD2; abundance: NA; CDR3aa: CASRLGLAAREQYF; CDR3nt: TGTGCCAGCAGACTAGGACTAGCCGCTCGCGAGCAGTACTTC
j_gene: TRBJ2-1; v_gene: TRBV18; d_gene: TRBD2; abundance: NA; CDR3aa: CASHTRTSGLNEQFF; CDR3nt: TGTGCCAGCCACACCAGGACTAGCGGGCTCAATGAGCAGTTCTTC
j_gene: TRBJ2-1; v_gene: TRBV6-1; d_gene: NA; abundance: few; CDR3aa: CASTKDLTYNEQFF; CDR3nt: TGTGCCAGCACTAAGGATTTGACCTACAATGAGCAGTTCTTC
j_gene: TRBJ1-1; v_gene: TRBV4-3; d_gene: NA; abundance: NA; CDR3aa: CASSTGTHPSGTEAFF; CDR3nt: TGCGCCAGCAGCACCGGGACCCATCCGAGCGGGACTGAAGCTTTCTTT
j_gene: TRBJ1-5; v_gene: TRBV19; d_gene: NA; abundance: NA; CDR3aa: CASMLGLGQPQHF; CDR3nt: TGTGCCAGTATGTTGGGTCTGGGTCAGCCCCAGCATTTT
j_gene: TRBJ2-5; v_gene: TRBV27; d_gene: TRBD2; abundance: few; CDR3aa: CASRPSGSRAGQYF; CDR3nt: TGTGCCAGCAGACCTAGCGGGAGTCGGGCTGGCCAGTACTTC
j_gene: TRBJ2-2; v_gene: TRBV7-3; d_gene: NA; abundance: few; CDR3aa: CASSQLGTGELFF; CDR3nt: TGTGCCAGCAGCCAGCTAGGGACCGGGGAGCTGTTTTTT
j_gene: TRBJ1-2; v_gene: TRBV18; d_gene: NA; abundance: few; CDR3aa: CASSPRDSEDYGYTF; CDR3nt: TGTGCCAGCTCACCACGTGACAGTGAGGACTATGGCTACACCTTC
j_gene: TRBJ2-1; v_gene: TRBV4-2; d_gene: TRBD2; abundance: few; CDR3aa: CASSQDPSSGRVGSYNEQFF; CDR3nt: TGTGCCAGCAGCCAAGATCCCTCTAGCGGGAGAGTCGGGTCCTACAATGAGCAGTTCTTC
j_gene: TRBJ1-2; v_gene: TRBV14; d_gene: TRBD1; abundance: few; CDR3aa: CASSHRGRDREGYTF; CDR3nt: TGTGCCAGCAGCCATCGGGGCCGGGACAGGGAAGGCTACACCTTC
j_gene: TRBJ2-5; v_gene: TRBV19; d_gene: NA; abundance: NA; CDR3aa: CASSTTWRQETQYF; CDR3nt: TGTGCCAGTTCCACGACGTGGCGACAAGAGACCCAGTACTTC
j_gene: TRBJ2-7; v_gene: TRBV7-2; d_gene: NA; abundance: few; CDR3aa: CASSLARDSYEQYF; CDR3nt: TGTGCCAGCAGCTTAGCGCGGGACAGCTACGAGCAGTACTTC
j_gene: TRBJ2-3; v_gene: TRBV28; d_gene: NA; abundance: NA; CDR3aa: CASRAITDTQYF; CDR3nt: TGTGCCAGCAGGGCCATCACAGATACGCAGTATTTT
j_gene: TRBJ2-7; v_gene: TRBV18; d_gene: TRBD1; abundance: NA; CDR3aa: CASSRVGTGAYEQYF; CDR3nt: TGTGCCAGCTCGCGGGTCGGGACAGGAGCCTACGAGCAGTACTTC
j_gene: TRBJ2-2; v_gene: TRBV6-6; d_gene: NA; abundance: NA; CDR3aa: CASAGTGELFF; CDR3nt: TGTGCCAGCGCGGGGACCGGGGAGCTGTTTTTT
j_gene: TRBJ1-2; v_gene: TRBV5-1; d_gene: TRBD1; abundance: NA; CDR3aa: CASSLEGQAGLVGYTF; CDR3nt: TGCGCCAGCAGCTTGGAGGGACAGGCTGGACTGGTGGGCTACACCTTC
j_gene: TRBJ2-2; v_gene: TRBV5-1; d_gene: NA; abundance: few; CDR3aa: CASSYNTGELFF; CDR3nt: TGCGCCAGCAGCTATAACACCGGGGAGCTGTTTTTT
j_gene: TRBJ2-5; v_gene: TRBV5-6; d_gene: NA; abundance: NA; CDR3aa: CASSLRGSETQYF; CDR3nt: TGTGCCAGCAGCTTACGAGGGTCGGAGACCCAGTACTTC
j_gene: TRBJ2-5; v_gene: TRBV7-8; d_gene: TRBD1; abundance: NA; CDR3aa: CASSSYRDRVQETQYF; CDR3nt: TGTGCCAGCAGCTCGTACCGGGACAGGGTCCAAGAGACCCAGTACTTC
j_gene: TRBJ1-5; v_gene: TRBV2; d_gene: NA; abundance: NA; CDR3aa: CASSEADRGLQHF; CDR3nt: TGTGCCAGCAGTGAAGCTGACCGGGGGCTTCAGCATTTT
j_gene: TRBJ2-3; v_gene: TRBV7-3; d_gene: TRBD2; abundance: few; CDR3aa: CASSYRLAGLDTQYF; CDR3nt: TGTGCCAGCAGCTACAGACTAGCGGGACTGGATACGCAGTATTTT
j_gene: TRBJ1-1; v_gene: TRBV19; d_gene: NA; abundance: NA; CDR3aa: CASSISQGRLNTEAFF; CDR3nt: TGTGCCAGTAGTATCAGCCAGGGTCGACTGAACACTGAAGCTTTCTTT
j_gene: TRBJ1-2; v_gene: TRBV4-2; d_gene: NA; abundance: NA; CDR3aa: CASSPGVQGFYGYTF; CDR3nt: TGTGCCAGCAGCCCCGGAGTACAGGGCTTCTATGGCTACACCTTC
j_gene: TRBJ2-5; v_gene: TRBV18; d_gene: NA; abundance: few; CDR3aa: CASSPPTGQETQYF; CDR3nt: TGTGCCAGCTCACCACCCACAGGACAAGAGACCCAGTACTTC
j_gene: TRBJ2-7; v_gene: TRBV11-1; d_gene: TRBD1; abundance: NA; CDR3aa: CAISKGTAYEQYF; CDR3nt: TGTGCCATCTCGAAAGGGACAGCCTACGAGCAGTACTTC
j_gene: TRBJ2-7; v_gene: TRBV18; d_gene: NA; abundance: NA; CDR3aa: CASSPYSDRLEQYF; CDR3nt: TGTGCCAGCTCTCCTTACTCTGACAGGCTCGAGCAGTACTTC
j_gene: TRBJ1-5; v_gene: TRBV28; d_gene: NA; abundance: NA; CDR3aa: CASSLAGFGGNQPQHF; CDR3nt: TGTGCCAGCAGTTTAGCCGGGTTTGGCGGCAATCAGCCCCAGCATTTT
j_gene: TRBJ2-3; v_gene: TRBV27; d_gene: NA; abundance: NA; CDR3aa: CASSFTGWADTQYF; CDR3nt: TGTGCCAGCAGTTTTACGGGATGGGCAGATACGCAGTATTTT
j_gene: TRBJ2-6; v_gene: TRBV18; d_gene: TRBD1; abundance: few; CDR3aa: CASSAGQGNSGANVLTF; CDR3nt: TGTGCCAGCTCAGCAGGACAGGGCAACTCTGGGGCCAACGTCCTGACTTTC
j_gene: TRBJ2-3; v_gene: TRBV7-9; d_gene: NA; abundance: few; CDR3aa: CASSHRDPRDTQYF; CDR3nt: TGTGCCAGCAGCCACCGGGACCCGAGGGATACGCAGTATTTT
j_gene: TRBJ1-2; v_gene: TRBV15; d_gene: NA; abundance: NA; CDR3aa: CATSRDPSGPIESYGYTF; CDR3nt: TGTGCCACCAGCAGAGATCCCTCCGGGCCTATAGAGTCGTATGGCTACACCTTC
j_gene: TRBJ2-1; v_gene: TRBV4-2; d_gene: TRBD2; abundance: NA; CDR3aa: CASSHRTSGRAGGYNEQFF; CDR3nt: TGTGCCAGCAGCCACCGGACTAGCGGGAGGGCGGGTGGCTACAATGAGCAGTTCTTC
j_gene: TRBJ2-1; v_gene: TRBV14; d_gene: NA; abundance: NA; CDR3aa: CASSQAWRTDNEQFF; CDR3nt: TGTGCCAGCAGCCAAGCATGGAGGACGGACAATGAGCAGTTCTTC
j_gene: TRBJ2-7; v_gene: TRBV5-1; d_gene: NA; abundance: NA; CDR3aa: CASSKGDKAYEQYF; CDR3nt: TGCGCCAGCAGCAAAGGGGACAAAGCATACGAGCAGTACTTC
j_gene: TRBJ2-6; v_gene: TRBV7-9; d_gene: NA; abundance: NA; CDR3aa: CASSLSTGKHSGANVLTF; CDR3nt: TGTGCCAGCAGCTTATCCACAGGGAAACACTCTGGGGCCAACGTCCTGACTTTC
j_gene: TRBJ2-3; v_gene: TRBV19; d_gene: NA; abundance: few; CDR3aa: CASSMTGRDTQYF; CDR3nt: TGTGCCAGTAGTATGACGGGTCGGGATACGCAGTATTTT
j_gene: TRBJ2-3; v_gene: TRBV15; d_gene: TRBD2; abundance: NA; CDR3aa: CATSIAGGITDTQYF; CDR3nt: TGTGCCACCAGCATCGCGGGAGGGATCACAGATACGCAGTATTTT
j_gene: TRBJ2-2; v_gene: TRBV19; d_gene: NA; abundance: few; CDR3aa: CASGKGPGELFF; CDR3nt: TGTGCCAGTGGGAAGGGCCCCGGGGAGCTGTTTTTT
j_gene: TRBJ1-1; v_gene: TRBV20-1; d_gene: NA; abundance: NA; CDR3aa: CSAERPSLYFF; CDR3nt: TGCAGTGCTGAAAGACCATCCCTGTATTTCTTT
j_gene: TRBJ2-1; v_gene: TRBV9; d_gene: TRBD2; abundance: NA; CDR3aa: CASSPTSGRIAEQFF; CDR3nt: TGTGCCAGCAGCCCCACTAGCGGGAGGATTGCTGAGCAGTTCTTC
j_gene: TRBJ1-3; v_gene: TRBV5-1; d_gene: NA; abundance: NA; CDR3aa: CASSLYSGNTIYF; CDR3nt: TGCGCCAGCAGCCTATACTCTGGAAACACCATATATTTT
j_gene: TRBJ2-5; v_gene: TRBV6-6; d_gene: NA; abundance: few; CDR3aa: CASSYRSPQETQYF; CDR3nt: TGTGCCAGCAGTTACCGGAGCCCCCAAGAGACCCAGTACTTC
j_gene: TRBJ1-4; v_gene: TRBV28; d_gene: NA; abundance: few; CDR3aa: CASRPLYGGAFF; CDR3nt: TGTGCCAGCAGACCGTTATACGGGGGAGCGTTTTTT
j_gene: TRBJ2-7; v_gene: TRBV2; d_gene: NA; abundance: NA; CDR3aa: CASSGTASRTTYEQYF; CDR3nt: TGTGCCAGCAGTGGTACAGCCTCGCGGACCACCTACGAGCAGTACTTC
j_gene: TRBJ2-7; v_gene: TRBV10-3; d_gene: TRBD2; abundance: NA; CDR3aa: CATGLAGIYEQYF; CDR3nt: TGTGCCACCGGACTAGCGGGAATCTACGAGCAGTACTTC
j_gene: TRBJ1-1; v_gene: TRBV7-9; d_gene: NA; abundance: NA; CDR3aa: CASSLGAQATEAFF; CDR3nt: TGTGCCAGCAGCTTAGGGGCACAGGCCACTGAAGCTTTCTTT
j_gene: TRBJ2-1; v_gene: TRBV7-9; d_gene: TRBD2; abundance: few; CDR3aa: CASSLGLAGFGYEQFF; CDR3nt: TGTGCCAGCAGCTTAGGACTAGCGGGATTTGGCTATGAGCAGTTCTTC
j_gene: TRBJ2-1; v_gene: TRBV4-3; d_gene: NA; abundance: NA; CDR3aa: CASSQELNNEQFF; CDR3nt: TGCGCCAGCAGCCAGGAACTTAACAATGAGCAGTTCTTC